Following are 19 T cell receptor beta chains from one sample sequenced in a study of T cells in Graves' hyperthyroidism and ophthalmopathy. Amplification of TCR beta CDR3 regions was performed using RNA transcripts as template. The HTBI set primed first-round TCR CDR3 RT-PCR. TCRdb re-called the multiplex PCR reads through MiXCR, storing one row per CDR3 protein. The top ten clones hold approximately 10% of a sample with 450,000 to 550,000 distinct CDR3 sequences, about 24% of them seen once. Sequenced material: blood. These receptors were taken from a woman in her twenties or thirties with Graves' ophthalmopathy.

The rearrangement uses TRBV25-1 and TRBJ1-3, with D unclear. Trimming stripped 1 base from V and 2 bases from J, with 9 bases between. Germline V lookup: CDR1 MGHDK, CDR2 SYGVNS. The CDR3 runs 15 residues. The CDR3 coding sequence is TGTGCCAGCAGTGAATCTCGGCCTACTGGAAACACCATATATTTT. Protein product: CASSESRPTGNTIYF.

This clonotype occurred a few times. The chain uses TRBV7-3 and TRBJ2-2; 9 nucleotides match TRBD2. Germline CDR1 is SGHTA and CDR2 is FQGTGA. V lost 0 bases and J lost 6; bases outside the gene matches: 5. This CDR3 is built from 16 residues. The DNA of the CDR3 is TGTGCCAGCAGCTTAACTCCCGGCGGGGGGGCCGGGGAGCTGTTTTTT. Protein product: CASSLTPGGGAGELFF.

This clonotype was detected only a few times. The chain joins TRBV6-1 to TRBJ1-1, with D possibly TRBD1 on 6 matching bases. Trimming removed 4 bases from V and 6 bases from J, with 12 bases in between. CDR1 MNHNS and CDR2 SASEGT come from the germline V gene. The CDR3 covers 13 residues. The CDR3 region is CASSVAAGAEAFF. CDR3 sequence (DNA): TGTGCCAGCAGTGTTGCAGCAGGGGCTGAAGCTTTCTTT.

V and J are TRBV12-3 or TRBV12-4 and TRBJ2-7, with D perhaps TRBD1 or TRBD2 (5 bases each). CDR3 size: 13 residues. Trimming left V 5 bases short and J 6 bases short, with 14 bases between. In nucleotides, the CDR3 is TGTGCCAGCAGTATCTCCGGGACGGGCGAGCAGTACTTC. Its translation is CASSISGTGEQYF.

V is TRBV29-1 and J is TRBJ2-7; no definite D call. Germline loops: CDR1 SQVTM, CDR2 ANQGSEA. The CDR3 runs 12 residues. The V gene lost 3 bases and the J gene lost 3 bases, with 9 bases spanning the gap. The CDR3 coding sequence is TGCAGCGTTGAGAGTGGTGTCTACGAGCAGTACTTC. The encoded protein is CSVESGVYEQYF.

This clonotype has a handful of counts. The rearrangement links TRBV6-1 to TRBJ1-5, with D maybe TRBD1 (5 bases). The CDR3 is made up of 17 amino acids. CDR1 MNHNS and CDR2 SASEGT come from the germline V gene. The V end lost 5 bases, the J end lost 7 bases, and 24 bases lay between the germline ends. CDR3 in DNA: TGTGCCAGCAGTCCGCCCCGAGGCCTAGGTCACAGGCAGCCCCAGCATTTT. Its protein is CASSPPRGLGHRQPQHF.

This clonotype was seen repeatedly, ten times or more. This sequence joins TRBV19 and TRBJ1-5; D is possibly TRBD1 (6 bases). V lost 0 bases, J lost 6 bases, and 18 bases lay in between. The CDR3 loop spans 17 amino acids. Germline CDR1 reads LNHDA; CDR2 reads SQIVND (reference sequence). As DNA, the CDR3 is TGTGCCAGTAGTATAGACTTAACAGGGCCTCTCGGTCAGCCCCAGCATTTT. This encodes CASSIDLTGPLGQPQHF.

This clonotype was counted many times. The chain combines TRBV6-4 with TRBJ2-5; 10 bases match TRBD2. CDR1 and CDR2 (germline): MRHNA, SNTAGT. The CDR3 is 15 amino acids. The ends lost 3 bases at V and 1 base at J; junction bases unmatched: 2. The CDR3 here is CASSEIAGGQETQYF. CDR3 bases: TGTGCCAGCAGTGAAATAGCGGGGGGCCAAGAGACCCAGTACTTC.

This clonotype has at least ten counts. The chain couples TRBV11-2 to TRBJ1-2, with D possibly being TRBD1 (6 bases). The V end lost 2 bases, the J end lost 4 bases, and 14 bases lay between the germline ends. This CDR3 spans 15 amino acids. Germline assignment: CDR1 SGHAT and CDR2 FQNNGV. The CDR3 DNA reads TGTGCCAGCAGCTTAACACAGGGTGGCGGCTATGGCTACACCTTC. It specifies CASSLTQGGGYGYTF. Based on the CDR3 plus reference TRBV11-2 and TRBJ1-2, the full variable domain is EAGVAQSPRYKIIEKRQSVAFWCNPISGHATLYWYQQILGQGPKLLIQFQNNGVVDDSQLPKDRFSAERLKGVDSTLKIQPAKLEDSAVYLCASSLTQGGGYGYTFGSGTRLTVV.

The rearrangement links TRBV7-9 to TRBJ2-7; D is perhaps TRBD1 (5 bases). The CDR3 contains 12 residues. Trimming removed 1 base at V and 7 bases at J, with 8 bases between. CDR1 is SEHNR, CDR2 FQNEAQ, per germline (reference sequence). The CDR3 protein is CASSLDKGEQYF. In DNA form, the CDR3 reads TGTGCCAGCAGCTTAGATAAGGGGGAGCAGTACTTC. The variable domain in full, with the rest retrieved from reference TRBV7-9 and TRBJ2-7, is DTGVSQNPRHKITKRGQNVTFRCDPISEHNRLYWYRQTLGQGPEFLTYFQNEAQLEKSRLLSDRFSAERPKGSFSTLEIQRTEQGDSAMYLCASSLDKGEQYFGPGTRLTVT.

This clonotype was seen at least ten times. The rearrangement links TRBV25-1 to TRBJ1-1, with TRBD1 identical over 8 bases. The V gene end was trimmed by 4 bases and the J gene end by 4 bases; junction bases not matched to a gene: 14. In germline, CDR1 is MGHDK, CDR2 SYGVNS. The CDR3 sequence is 17 residues long. In nucleotides, the CDR3 is TGTGCCAGCAGTGCGTTGCAGGGGGCGAGGGGGGCCACTGAAGCTTTCTTT. Translation: CASSALQGARGATEAFF.

This clonotype has a count of ten or more. V is TRBV4-3 and J is TRBJ1-2; D possibly corresponds to TRBD1 (5 bases). Germline CDR1 LGHNA, CDR2 YSLEER. V lost 1 base to trimming and J lost 2 bases, with 11 bases between them. The CDR3 loop spans 15 amino acids. The CDR3 DNA is TGCGCCAGCAGCCAAGGTCAGACAGAGAACTATGGCTACACCTTC. Translated: CASSQGQTENYGYTF.

This clonotype was detected ten times or more. The chain uses TRBV28 and TRBJ2-4; 7 positions match TRBD1. CDR3 size: 16 residues. Trimming took 3 bases from V and 0 from J; bases not matched to a gene: 5. Germline loops: CDR1 MDHEN, CDR2 SYDVKM. CDR3 nucleotide sequence: TGTGCCAGCAGTTTGCTGACAGGGCGAGCCAAAAACATTCAGTACTTC. Its translation: CASSLLTGRAKNIQYF. The full variable domain, completed using reference TRBV28 and TRBJ2-4, is DVKVTQSSRYLVKRTGEKVFLECVQDMDHENMFWYRQDPGLGLRLIYFSYDVKMKEKGDIPEGYSVSREKKERFSLILESASTNQTSMYLCASSLLTGRAKNIQYFGAGTRLSVL.

This clonotype appeared many times. The rearrangement links TRBV27 to TRBJ1-2, with 7 bases lining up with TRBD1. Trimming took 6 bases from V and 7 from J; bases not matched to a gene: 26. Germline V lookup: CDR1 MNHEY, CDR2 SMNVEV (reference sequence). This CDR3 has 19 residues. CDR3 coding DNA: TGTGCCAGCAGGTTAGCGTGGGGCGGGACAGAAATACGTGGCTTTGGCTACACCTTC. Translating gives CASRLAWGGTEIRGFGYTF.

This clonotype showed up just once. The chain has TRBV11-2 and TRBJ1-2, with 11 bases matching TRBD1. Germline lookup yields CDR1 SGHAT and CDR2 FQNNGV. Trimming at V came to 3 bases and at J to 4 bases, leaving 7 bases not matched to a gene. This CDR3 comprises 16 residues. The CDR3 here is CASSLVPGTGGYGYTF. CDR3 sequence (DNA): TGTGCCAGCAGCTTGGTCCCGGGGACAGGGGGCTATGGCTACACCTTC.

This chain uses TRBV9 with TRBJ1-2; no definite D call. The germline gives CDR1 SGDLS, CDR2 YYNGEE. V was clipped by 3 bases and J by 8 bases, with 5 bases between them. The CDR3 runs 10 residues. The CDR3 bases are TGTGCCAGCAGCGGGTCCGGCTACACCTTC. Translation gives CASSGSGYTF.

The chain carries TRBV6-2 or TRBV6-3 and TRBJ2-2, with D possibly called TRBD1 or TRBD2 (6 bases each). Trimming took off 7 bases at V and 6 bases at J, with 15 bases between the two ends. Germline loops: CDR1 MNHEY, CDR2 SVGEGT. The CDR3 contains 14 residues. Here the CDR3 reads CASTDRRGAGELFF. CDR3 in DNA: TGTGCCAGCACCGACAGGCGGGGCGCCGGGGAGCTGTTTTTT.

This clonotype was detected many times. The chain carries TRBV16 and TRBJ2-6; TRBD2 might be the D (5 bases). Per the germline V gene, CDR1 is KGHSY and CDR2 is FQNENV. V was shortened by 8 bases and J by 2 bases, with 16 bases between the two germline ends. The CDR3 totals 16 residues. The CDR3 DNA follows: TGTGCCAGCCGTAAAGCGGAGCGTACTGGGGCCAACGTCCTGACTTTC. Residues: CASRKAERTGANVLTF.

This clonotype was counted many times. The chain links TRBV7-2 to TRBJ2-2; a possible D gene is TRBD1 (6 bases). Trimming left V 5 bases short and J 1 base short, with 8 bases between. The CDR3 is 14 amino acids. Looked up from germline, CDR1 is SGHTA and CDR2 is FQGNSA. The CDR3 DNA reads as TGTGCCAGCAGCAGACAGGAGAACACCGGGGAGCTGTTTTTT. It is translated as CASSRQENTGELFF.